The source of this T cell receptor (beta chain) is a study of T cell repertoires in cytomegalovirus infection. Overall study context: As its CMV epitopes, the study selected recently identified HLA-C-restricted and well-studied HLA-B-restricted targets. Evidence of both CMV infection and a matching HLA type came from public TCR beta signatures.

Points from the study as a whole: Dominant in the ex vivo response were TCR beta clonotypes restricted by HLA-C and specific for CMV. Using cumulative public TCR beta family frequency, the authors identified those who carried CMV together with the relevant HLA.

TCRdb redid the calling of the reads with MiXCR, one entry per CDR3 protein. Of roughly 920,000 distinct CDR3 sequences in the sample, roughly 31% are singletons; the top ten hold around an eighth. V was pared by 5 bases and J by 5 bases, with 13 bases between. Germline lookup yields CDR1 KGHSY and CDR2 FQNENV. The CDR3 spans 14 residues. Worth noting for this clonotype: Its specificity is not known.

This clonotype was sampled from a human donor in good health (CMV status not recorded). Some clones in this sample may be carry-over from other donors' samples. Sequences were derived from cultured CD8+ T cells from PBMCs, sampled from culture after CMV antigen stimulation. The chain is built from TRBV16 and TRBJ1-5; perhaps TRBD1 as D (6 bases). CDR3: CASSMTGVDQPQHF. Here the CDR3 DNA reads TGTGCCAGCAGCATGACAGGTGTGGATCAGCCCCAGCATTTT.